This TCR beta chain was captured by sequencing in a study of TIL therapy for anti-PD-1-resistant metastatic lung cancer. Study overall: Tumors carried a median roughly 1.5 non-synonymous mutations per megabase.

The immunoSEQ assay was v3. Some clones are missing from TCRdb's copy, which holds only in-frame ones; the method was immunoSEQ multiplex PCR. The sample consists of approximately 16,000 clones, around 86% of them appearing once. This CDR3 has 15 amino acids. The J segment lost 6 bases and the V segment lost 2 bases, leaving 7 bases of the junction unmatched. Germline lookup yields CDR1 SGHVS and CDR2 FQNEAQ. This sample's time point: pre-treatment sample, taken before nivolumab and TIL therapy. This sample comprised blood, obtained at baseline. This TCR was recovered from a person aged 25 to 85 with non-small cell lung cancer. The chain links TRBV7-8 to TRBJ1-5; 7 bases agree with TRBD1. The CDR3 sequence is CASSLIGGGGQPQHF. The CDR3 nucleotides are TGTGCCAGCAGCTTAATAGGAGGGGGCGGTCAGCCCCAGCATTTT.